The clone carrying this TCR beta chain was counted only a few times. MiXCR was run by TCRdb on the RACE reads, yielding one entry per CDR3 protein. The sample includes 50,000 to 60,000 distinct CDR3 sequences, 9.5% to 15% of them seen just once. The sample belongs to a study of human T cells and chemical hapten exposure. This CDR3 is 16 amino acids long. The junction had 16 bases not matched to a gene; V was cut back by 0 bases and J by 11 bases. CDR1 and CDR2 (germline): GTSNPN, SVGIG (reference sequence). Time point defined: patch test 3, about 24 weeks after DPC sensitization. As for treatment: therapeutic diphenylcyclopropenone sensitization with weekly scalp DPC. Blood draws preceded each patch test application.

V usage is TRBV30 and J usage is TRBJ2-1; 7 bases are shared with TRBD2. This TCR was sampled from a man younger than 45 with alopecia areata. Some clones in this sample may be carry-over from other donors' samples. This material consisted of whole blood, taken in connection with sensitization to the hapten diphenylcyclopropenone (DPC). The CDR3 protein is CAWSVVPPSASGKQFF. The DNA of the CDR3 is TGTGCCTGGAGTGTAGTTCCCCCCTCGGCTAGCGGAAAGCAGTTCTTC.